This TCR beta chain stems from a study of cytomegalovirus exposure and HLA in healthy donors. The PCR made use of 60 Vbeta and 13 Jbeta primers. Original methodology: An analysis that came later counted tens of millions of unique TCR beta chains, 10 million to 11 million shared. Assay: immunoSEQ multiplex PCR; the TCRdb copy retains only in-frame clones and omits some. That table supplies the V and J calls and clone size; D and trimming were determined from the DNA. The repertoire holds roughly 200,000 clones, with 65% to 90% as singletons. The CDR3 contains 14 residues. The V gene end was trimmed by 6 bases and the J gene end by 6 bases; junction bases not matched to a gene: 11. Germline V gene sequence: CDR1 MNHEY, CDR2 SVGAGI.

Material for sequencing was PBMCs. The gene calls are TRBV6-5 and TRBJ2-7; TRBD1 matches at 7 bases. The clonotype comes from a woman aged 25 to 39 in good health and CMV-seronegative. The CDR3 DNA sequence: TGTGCCAGCAGACGAGACAGGGAGTTTTTCGAGCAGTACTTC. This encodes CASRRDREFFEQYF.